A selection of T cell receptor beta chains follows, all from one sample in a study of post-analysis software for immune sequencing data. MiXCR, run by TCRdb on the PCR reads, gives a single entry per CDR3 protein. The sample carries some 890,000 distinct CDR3 sequences, under 70% recorded once. Sequencing input: blood. These receptors came from a girl aged 10 to 17 with multiple sclerosis. Each CDR3 is given with its conserved first and last residue. The D gene is left open where the match is weak. Only some rows state a clone size, as once, few, many or a class for expanded clones.

v_gene,abundance,j_gene,d_gene,CDR3aa,CDR3nt
TRBV21-1,NA,TRBJ2-2,NA,CASSNKKATNTGELFF,TGTGCCAGCAGCAATAAAAAGGCGACGAACACCGGGGAGCTGTTTTTT
TRBV5-1,NA,TRBJ2-7,NA,CASSPVSAYEQYF,TGCGCCAGCAGCCCAGTATCGGCCTACGAGCAGTACTTC
TRBV7-6,NA,TRBJ2-7,NA,CASSPSQGTYEQYF,TGTGCCAGCAGCCCCTCACAGGGAACCTACGAGCAGTACTTC
TRBV7-8,NA,TRBJ2-5,NA,CASSLPGEGETQYF,TGTGCCAGCAGCTTACCAGGGGAAGGGGAGACCCAGTACTTC
TRBV20-1,few,TRBJ1-2,NA,CSASDPQGGYTF,TGCAGTGCTTCGGACCCCCAAGGAGGCTACACCTTC
TRBV29-1,once,TRBJ1-2,TRBD1,CSVRGTGQANYGYTF,TGCAGCGTCAGGGGGACAGGCCAAGCTAACTATGGCTACACCTTC
TRBV20-1,NA,TRBJ2-5,TRBD2,CSARGGRRETQYF,TGCAGTGCTAGAGGCGGGAGAAGGGAGACCCAGTACTTC
TRBV6-1,NA,TRBJ2-1,NA,CAILRGGSYNEQFF,TGTGCCATTCTCAGGGGGGGTTCCTACAATGAGCAGTTCTTC
TRBV12-5,NA,TRBJ2-3,NA,CASGLTTDTQYF,TGTGCTAGTGGTTTGACAACAGATACGCAGTATTTT
TRBV10-3,few,TRBJ2-3,NA,CAISVKADTDTQYF,TGTGCCATCAGTGTAAAGGCCGACACAGATACGCAGTATTTT
TRBV10-3,few,TRBJ2-7,TRBD2,CAISESRTSEYEQYF,TGTGCCATCAGTGAGTCACGGACTAGCGAGTACGAGCAGTACTTC
TRBV29-1,NA,TRBJ2-7,TRBD2,CSAAGTSILEQYF,TGCAGCGCTGCCGGGACTAGCATCCTCGAGCAGTACTTC
TRBV7-3,NA,TRBJ2-1,TRBD1,CASSLQGQGYEQFF,TGTGCCAGCAGCTTACAGGGACAGGGGTATGAGCAGTTCTTC
TRBV12-3/TRBV12-4,few,TRBJ2-7,NA,CASSSRRTATYEQYF,TGTGCCAGCAGTTCGCGCCGGACTGCTACCTACGAGCAGTACTTC
TRBV5-1,few,TRBJ2-1,NA,CASSFSDQPVQFF,TGCGCCAGCAGCTTTAGCGATCAGCCTGTGCAGTTCTTC
TRBV6-5,NA,TRBJ1-1,NA,CASSSRANTEAFF,TGTGCCAGCAGTTCCAGGGCGAACACTGAAGCTTTCTTT
TRBV29-1,few,TRBJ2-1,NA,CSAPRTTYNEQFF,TGCAGCGCCCCTAGGACAACTTACAATGAGCAGTTCTTC
TRBV6-5,NA,TRBJ2-7,NA,CASRPITSSTYEQYF,TGTGCCAGCAGACCGATTACTAGTTCTACCTACGAGCAGTACTTC
TRBV15,NA,TRBJ1-2,NA,CATSRDNGGYYGYTF,TGTGCCACCAGCAGAGATAATGGCGGTTACTATGGCTACACCTTC
TRBV11-2,NA,TRBJ1-2,NA,CASSLGGARGSGYTF,TGTGCCAGCAGCTTAGGCGGGGCCAGGGGCTCGGGCTACACCTTC
TRBV7-8,NA,TRBJ1-4,TRBD1,CASSLDGGGGGEKLFF,TGTGCCAGCAGCTTAGATGGAGGGGGCGGCGGTGAAAAACTGTTTTTT
TRBV29-1,NA,TRBJ2-7,TRBD1,CSVARTTGEEQYF,TGCAGCGTTGCCCGCACCACAGGGGAAGAGCAGTACTTC
TRBV6-4,NA,TRBJ2-5,TRBD2,CASSGTSGRIRTQYF,TGTGCCAGCAGTGGGACTAGCGGGAGGATCCGGACCCAGTACTTC
TRBV29-1,NA,TRBJ2-2,TRBD1,CSVGQGHTGELFF,TGCAGCGTTGGACAGGGGCACACCGGGGAGCTGTTTTTT
TRBV5-1,NA,TRBJ2-3,NA,CASSLAPQDTQYF,TGCGCCAGCAGCTTGGCTCCGCAGGATACGCAGTATTTT
TRBV6-5,NA,TRBJ1-2,NA,CASSYPMGAAYGYTF,TGTGCCAGCAGTTACCCCATGGGGGCCGCCTATGGCTACACCTTC
TRBV15,NA,TRBJ2-4,NA,CATEWTEANIQYF,TGTGCCACCGAATGGACAGAGGCGAACATTCAGTACTTC
TRBV15,NA,TRBJ2-5,NA,CATSSHLAELAETQYF,TGTGCCACCAGCAGCCATCTAGCAGAGCTTGCAGAGACCCAGTACTTC
TRBV5-1,NA,TRBJ2-7,NA,CASSVGGPLGEQYF,TGCGCCAGCAGCGTCGGGGGGCCTCTTGGCGAGCAGTACTTC
TRBV5-1,few,TRBJ1-2,NA,CASSAGRVGYTF,TGCGCCAGCAGCGCGGGGCGCGTGGGCTACACCTTC
TRBV27,NA,TRBJ2-5,NA,CASRRWAGQETQYF,TGTGCCAGCAGAAGGTGGGCGGGACAAGAGACCCAGTACTTC
TRBV9,few,TRBJ2-3,TRBD1,CASSVGRQGVGTDTQYF,TGTGCCAGCAGCGTAGGGCGACAGGGAGTAGGCACAGATACGCAGTATTTT
TRBV20-1,NA,TRBJ2-7,NA,CSALRGPPYEQYF,TGCAGTGCCCTACGGGGGCCCCCCTACGAGCAGTACTTC
TRBV7-9,few,TRBJ2-3,TRBD1,CASSRQGDPTDTQYF,TGTGCCAGCAGTCGTCAGGGGGATCCCACAGATACGCAGTATTTT
TRBV5-1,NA,TRBJ2-1,NA,CASSRPGTGSYNEQFF,TGCGCCAGCAGTAGACCCGGGACCGGCTCCTACAATGAGCAGTTCTTC
TRBV15,NA,TRBJ1-5,NA,CATSEERQVNQPQHF,TGTGCCACCAGCGAAGAAAGACAGGTCAATCAGCCCCAGCATTTT